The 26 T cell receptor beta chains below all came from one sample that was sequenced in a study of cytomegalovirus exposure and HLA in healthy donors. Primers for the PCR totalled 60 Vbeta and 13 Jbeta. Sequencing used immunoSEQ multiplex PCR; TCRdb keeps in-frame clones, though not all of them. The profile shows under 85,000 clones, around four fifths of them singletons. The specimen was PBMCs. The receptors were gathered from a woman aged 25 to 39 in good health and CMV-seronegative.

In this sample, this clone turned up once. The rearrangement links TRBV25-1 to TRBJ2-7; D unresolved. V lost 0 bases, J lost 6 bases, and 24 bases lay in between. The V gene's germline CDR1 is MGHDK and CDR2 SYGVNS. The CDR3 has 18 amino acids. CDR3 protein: CASSEYEAVAGYYAEQYF. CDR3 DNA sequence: TGTGCCAGCAGTGAATATGAGGCGGTAGCTGGGTACTACGCCGAGCAGTACTTC.

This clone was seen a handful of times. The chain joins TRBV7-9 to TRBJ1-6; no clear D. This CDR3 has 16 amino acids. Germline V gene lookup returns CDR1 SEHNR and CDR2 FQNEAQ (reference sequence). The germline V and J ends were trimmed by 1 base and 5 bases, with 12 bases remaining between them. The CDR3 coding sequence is TGTGCCAGCAGCTTAGTTGCGGGGTCCCATAATTCACCCCTCCACTTT. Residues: CASSLVAGSHNSPLHF.

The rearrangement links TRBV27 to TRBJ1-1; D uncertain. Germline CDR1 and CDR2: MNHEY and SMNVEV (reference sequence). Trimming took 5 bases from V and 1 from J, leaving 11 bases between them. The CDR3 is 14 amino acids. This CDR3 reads CASSPGVWNTEAFF. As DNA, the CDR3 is TGTGCCAGCAGTCCGGGAGTCTGGAACACTGAAGCTTTCTTT.

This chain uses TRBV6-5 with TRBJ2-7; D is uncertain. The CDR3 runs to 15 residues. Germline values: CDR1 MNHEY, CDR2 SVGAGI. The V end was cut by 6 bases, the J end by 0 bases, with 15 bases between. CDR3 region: CASRKDISSSYEQYF. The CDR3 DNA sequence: TGTGCCAGCAGAAAAGACATCTCAAGCTCCTACGAGCAGTACTTC.

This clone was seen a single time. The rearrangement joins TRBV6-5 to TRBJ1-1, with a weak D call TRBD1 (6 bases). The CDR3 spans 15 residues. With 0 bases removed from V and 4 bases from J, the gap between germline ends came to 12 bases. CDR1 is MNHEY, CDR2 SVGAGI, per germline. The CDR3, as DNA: TGTGCCAGCAGTTACTCGGGGTGGGGGCGCACTGAAGCTTTCTTT. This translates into CASSYSGWGRTEAFF.

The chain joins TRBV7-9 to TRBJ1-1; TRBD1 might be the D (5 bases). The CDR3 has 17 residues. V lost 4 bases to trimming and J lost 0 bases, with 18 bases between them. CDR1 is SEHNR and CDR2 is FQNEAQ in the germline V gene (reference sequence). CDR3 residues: CASSSPGEQPLNTEAFF. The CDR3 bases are TGTGCCAGCAGCTCACCGGGGGAGCAACCGTTGAACACTGAAGCTTTCTTT.

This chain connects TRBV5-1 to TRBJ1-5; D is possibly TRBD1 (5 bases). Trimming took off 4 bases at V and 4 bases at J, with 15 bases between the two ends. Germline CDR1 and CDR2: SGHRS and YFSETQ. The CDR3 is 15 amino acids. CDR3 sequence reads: CASSLWGGDNQPQHF. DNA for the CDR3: TGCGCCAGCAGCCTATGGGGGGGAGATAATCAGCCCCAGCATTTT.

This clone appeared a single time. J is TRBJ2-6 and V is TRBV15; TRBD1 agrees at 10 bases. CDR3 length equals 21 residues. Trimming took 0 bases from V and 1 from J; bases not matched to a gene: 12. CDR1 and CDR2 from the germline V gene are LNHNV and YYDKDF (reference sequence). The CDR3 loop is CATSRDWIGPGQGSGANVLTF. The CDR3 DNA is TGTGCCACCAGCAGAGATTGGATCGGGCCGGGACAGGGGTCTGGGGCCAACGTCCTGACTTTC.

The CDR3 sequence: CASSGQTNTEAFF. The CDR3 DNA is TGTGCCAGCAGCGGACAGACGAACACTGAAGCTTTCTTT. The chain has TRBV27 and TRBJ1-1, with D maybe TRBD1 (6 bases). Per the germline V gene, CDR1 is MNHEY and CDR2 is SMNVEV (reference sequence). Trimming stripped 6 bases from V and 1 base from J, with 9 bases between. CDR3 size: 13 residues.

The CDR3, as DNA: TGTGCCAGCAGCTTATCTAGCGGGGTGGGGACCCAGTACTTC. Translated: CASSLSSGVGTQYF. The rearrangement uses TRBV11-1 and TRBJ2-5; 9 bases agree with TRBD2. V gave up 2 bases and J gave up 7 bases; unmatched junction bases: 5. The CDR3 spans 14 residues. Germline lookup yields CDR1 SGHAT and CDR2 FQDESV (reference sequence).

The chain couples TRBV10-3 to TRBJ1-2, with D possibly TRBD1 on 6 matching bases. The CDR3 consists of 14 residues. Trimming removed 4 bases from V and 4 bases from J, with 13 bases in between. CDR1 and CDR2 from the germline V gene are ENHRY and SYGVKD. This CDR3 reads CAISGNTGFYGYTF. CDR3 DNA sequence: TGTGCCATCAGTGGAAATACAGGGTTCTATGGCTACACCTTC.

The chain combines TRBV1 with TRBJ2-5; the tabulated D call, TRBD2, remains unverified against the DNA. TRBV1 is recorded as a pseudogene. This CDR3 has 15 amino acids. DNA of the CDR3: TGCACCAGCAGCCAAGATGAATCGGGAAAAGAGACCCAGTACTTC. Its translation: CTSSQDESGKETQYF.

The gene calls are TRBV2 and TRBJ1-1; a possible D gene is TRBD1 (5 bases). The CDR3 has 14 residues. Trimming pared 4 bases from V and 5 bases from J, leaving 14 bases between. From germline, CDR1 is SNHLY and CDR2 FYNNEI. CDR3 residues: CASSVDRGSTEAFF. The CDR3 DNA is TGTGCCAGCAGTGTGGATAGGGGCAGTACTGAAGCTTTCTTT.

The CDR3 reads CASSVIASFEYEQYF. The CDR3 nucleotides are TGTGCCAGCAGCGTTATAGCCTCCTTCGAGTACGAGCAGTACTTC. The V call is TRBV7-2, the J call TRBJ2-7; D remains ambiguous. Germline-derived CDR1 and CDR2 are SGHTA and FQGNSA. V gave up 5 bases and J gave up 4 bases, with 18 bases separating them. There are 15 residues in the CDR3.

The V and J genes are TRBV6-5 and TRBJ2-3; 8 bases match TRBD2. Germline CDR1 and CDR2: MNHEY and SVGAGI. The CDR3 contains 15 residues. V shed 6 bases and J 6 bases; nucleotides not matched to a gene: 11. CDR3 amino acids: CASSSPAAGEDTQYF. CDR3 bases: TGTGCCAGCAGCTCCCCCGCAGCGGGGGAGGATACGCAGTATTTT.

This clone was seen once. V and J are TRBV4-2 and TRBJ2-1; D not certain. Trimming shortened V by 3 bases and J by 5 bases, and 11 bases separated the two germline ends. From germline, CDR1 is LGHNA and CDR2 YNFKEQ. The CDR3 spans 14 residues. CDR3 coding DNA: TGTGCCAGCAGCCATCGGCTAGAAAACAATGAGCAGTTCTTC. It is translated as CASSHRLENNEQFF.

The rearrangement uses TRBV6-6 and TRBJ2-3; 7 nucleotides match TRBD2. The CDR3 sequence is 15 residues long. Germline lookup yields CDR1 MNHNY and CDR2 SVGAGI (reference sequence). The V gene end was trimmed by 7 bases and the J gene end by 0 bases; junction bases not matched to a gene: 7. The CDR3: CASNPRGTSTDTQYF. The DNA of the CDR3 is TGTGCCAGCAACCCGCGGGGGACTAGCACAGATACGCAGTATTTT.

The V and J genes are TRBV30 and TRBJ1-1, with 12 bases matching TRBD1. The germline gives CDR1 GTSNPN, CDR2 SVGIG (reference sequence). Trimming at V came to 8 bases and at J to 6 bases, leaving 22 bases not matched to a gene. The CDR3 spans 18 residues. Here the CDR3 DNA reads TGTGCCAGCCGGGACAGGGGGCAGTTGCCCCCCCGGGGGTCTGAAGCTTTCTTT. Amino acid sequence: CASRDRGQLPPRGSEAFF. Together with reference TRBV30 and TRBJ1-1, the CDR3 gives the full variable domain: SQTIHQWPATLVQPVGSPLSLECTVEGTSNPNLYWYRQAAGRGLQLLFYSVGIGQISSEVPQNLSASRPQDRQFILSSKKLLLSDSGFYLCASRDRGQLPPRGSEAFFGQGTRLTVV.

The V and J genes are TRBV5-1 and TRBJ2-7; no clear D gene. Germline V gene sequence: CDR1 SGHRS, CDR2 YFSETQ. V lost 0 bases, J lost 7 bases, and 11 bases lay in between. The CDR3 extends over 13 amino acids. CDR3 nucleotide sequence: TGCGCCAGCAGCTTGGTTACGGGTAAGGAGCAGTACTTC. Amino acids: CASSLVTGKEQYF.

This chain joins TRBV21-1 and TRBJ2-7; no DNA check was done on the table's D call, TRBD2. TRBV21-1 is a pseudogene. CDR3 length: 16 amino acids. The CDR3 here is CASSRSDGPGGYEQYF. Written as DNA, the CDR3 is TGTGCCAGCAGCAGATCCGACGGTCCCGGGGGGTACGAGCAGTACTTC.

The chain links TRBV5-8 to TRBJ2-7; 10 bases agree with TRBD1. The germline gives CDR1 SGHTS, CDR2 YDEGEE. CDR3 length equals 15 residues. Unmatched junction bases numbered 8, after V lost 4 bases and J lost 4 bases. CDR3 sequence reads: CASSTSGTGVYEQYF. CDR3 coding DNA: TGTGCCAGCAGCACCTCCGGGACAGGGGTTTACGAGCAGTACTTC.

The CDR3 loop reads CASSLGRVNEKLFF. DNA of the CDR3: TGTGCCAGCTCCCTGGGCAGGGTGAATGAAAAACTGTTTTTT. The chain combines TRBV28 with TRBJ1-4; possible D gene TRBD1, 5 bases. CDR1 and CDR2 from the germline V gene are MDHEN and SYDVKM. The CDR3 runs to 14 residues. V dropped 8 bases and J dropped 5 bases, with 15 bases sitting between them.

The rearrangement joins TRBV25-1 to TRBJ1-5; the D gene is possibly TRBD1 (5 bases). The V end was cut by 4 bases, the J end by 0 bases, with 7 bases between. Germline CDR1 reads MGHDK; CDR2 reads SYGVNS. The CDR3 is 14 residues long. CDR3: CASSAGNSNQPQHF. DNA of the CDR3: TGTGCCAGCAGTGCAGGGAATAGCAATCAGCCCCAGCATTTT.

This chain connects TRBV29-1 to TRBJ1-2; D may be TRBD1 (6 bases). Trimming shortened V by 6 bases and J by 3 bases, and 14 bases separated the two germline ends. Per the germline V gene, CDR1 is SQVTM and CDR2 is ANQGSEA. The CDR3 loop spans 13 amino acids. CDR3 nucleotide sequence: TGCAGCGTAGCCAGGGGCCTTGACTATGGCTACACCTTC. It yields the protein CSVARGLDYGYTF.

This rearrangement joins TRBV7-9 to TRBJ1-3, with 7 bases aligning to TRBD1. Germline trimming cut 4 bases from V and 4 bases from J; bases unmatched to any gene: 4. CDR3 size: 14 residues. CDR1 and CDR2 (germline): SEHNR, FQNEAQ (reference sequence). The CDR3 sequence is CASSSPDRGNTIYF. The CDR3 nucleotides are TGTGCCAGCAGCTCCCCGGACAGGGGAAACACCATATATTTT.

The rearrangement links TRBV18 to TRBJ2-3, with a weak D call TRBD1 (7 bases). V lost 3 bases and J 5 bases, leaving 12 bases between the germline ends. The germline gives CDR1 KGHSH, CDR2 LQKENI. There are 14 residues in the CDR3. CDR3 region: CASSPPGGGDTQYF. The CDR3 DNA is TGTGCCAGCTCACCCCCAGGGGGAGGAGATACGCAGTATTTT.